Included here is one T cell receptor (beta chain) sequence, with context. Antigen: not known. These data originate in a study of CD8 T cells in Susac syndrome. Overall study results and limits: The study recognized that the number of individuals in its TCR sequencing and HLA analysis was relatively small.

The authors reverse transcribed roughly 0.5 to 1 ug RNA with random hexamers. From the immunoSEQ multiplex PCR reads, TCRdb called clonotypes with MiXCR, one entry per CDR3 protein. The sample carries 200,000 or so distinct CDR3 sequences, over 90% recorded once. CD8+ and CD4+ T cells from blood underwent TCR beta sequencing. TEMRA cells were enriched by FACS, and CD4+ and CD8+ T cells were negatively isolated. Trimming took 2 bases from V and 3 from J, leaving 11 bases between them. Germline V gene lookup returns CDR1 MNHEY and CDR2 SMNVEV (reference sequence). This CDR3 is 14 amino acids long. The chain uses TRBV27 and TRBJ2-7, with D tentatively TRBD1 or TRBD2 (5 bases each). This clonotype was sampled from a human donor with multiple sclerosis. The sequenced sample was CD4+ T cells from PBMCs. CDR3 DNA: TGTGCCAGCAGTTTAGAGAGGGGAGACTACGAGCAGTACTTC. It yields the protein CASSLERGDYEQYF.